This T cell receptor beta chain was profiled in a study of beta chain features in type 1 diabetes. CDR1 is LGHNA, CDR2 YNFKEQ, per germline. Trimming cost V 5 bases and J 1 base, with 11 bases left between them. The CDR3 covers 14 residues. Study results and limitations: Type 1 diabetes patients showed a moderate but significant shortening of TCRB CDR3s in all four CD4+ subsets. The similarity of naive, central memory and Treg TCRB repertoires appeared greater among patients than among healthy donors.

Since all of the isolated RNA was reverse transcribed, expressed TCRB transcripts were what got sequenced. Assay used: immunoSEQ multiplex PCR; TCRdb lists only in-frame clones, some missing. The sample includes 300,000 or so clones, around 8% seen only once; the top ten take around 0.45%. Every donor had blood drawn once into heparin, roughly 110 mL on average. Staining for CD45RO/CCR7/CD25/CD127/CD95/CD27 allowed sorting of CD4+ naive, central memory, regulatory and stem cell-like memory cells. This clone occurred a few times. Antigen specificity is unknown. This chain connects TRBV4-2 to TRBJ1-1; no reliable D call. The source of this sequence is a woman between 18 and 29 years old in good health. The sequenced material came from central memory CD4+ T cells from blood. CDR3 bases: TGTGCCAGCAGCTTTATCTCGAGGAACACTGAAGCTTTCTTT. It yields the protein CASSFISRNTEAFF.